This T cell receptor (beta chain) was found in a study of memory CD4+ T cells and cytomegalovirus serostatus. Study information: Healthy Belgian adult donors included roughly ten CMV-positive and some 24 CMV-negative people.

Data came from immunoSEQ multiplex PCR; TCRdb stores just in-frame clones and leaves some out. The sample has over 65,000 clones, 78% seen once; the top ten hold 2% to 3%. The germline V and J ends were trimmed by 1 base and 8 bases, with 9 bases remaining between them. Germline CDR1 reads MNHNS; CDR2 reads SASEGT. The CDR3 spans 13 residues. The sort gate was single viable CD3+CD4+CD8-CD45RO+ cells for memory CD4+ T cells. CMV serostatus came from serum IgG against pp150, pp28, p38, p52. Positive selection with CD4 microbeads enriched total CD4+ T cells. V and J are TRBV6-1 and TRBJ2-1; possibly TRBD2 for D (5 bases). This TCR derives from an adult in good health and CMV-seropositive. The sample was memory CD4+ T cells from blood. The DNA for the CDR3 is TGTGCCAGCAGTGAAGGGTTGGAGGATGAGCAGTTCTTC. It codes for CASSEGLEDEQFF.